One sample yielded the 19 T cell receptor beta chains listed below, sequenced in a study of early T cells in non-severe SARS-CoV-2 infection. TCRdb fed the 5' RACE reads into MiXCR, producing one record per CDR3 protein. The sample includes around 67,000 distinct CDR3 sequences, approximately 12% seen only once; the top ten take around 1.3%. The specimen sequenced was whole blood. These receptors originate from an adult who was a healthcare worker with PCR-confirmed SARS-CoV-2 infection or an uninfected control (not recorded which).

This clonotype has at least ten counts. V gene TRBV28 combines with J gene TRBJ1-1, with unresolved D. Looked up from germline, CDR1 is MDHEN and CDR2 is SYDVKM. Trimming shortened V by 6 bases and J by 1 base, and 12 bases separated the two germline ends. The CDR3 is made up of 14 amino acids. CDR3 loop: CASSHFDPNTEAFF. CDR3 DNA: TGTGCCAGCAGCCACTTCGACCCGAACACTGAAGCTTTCTTT.

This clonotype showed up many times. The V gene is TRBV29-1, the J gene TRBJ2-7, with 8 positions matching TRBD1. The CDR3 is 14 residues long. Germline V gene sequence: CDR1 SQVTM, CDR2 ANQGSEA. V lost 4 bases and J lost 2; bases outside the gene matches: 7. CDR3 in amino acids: CSVVSDRVPYEQYF. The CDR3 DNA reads TGCAGCGTTGTTTCGGACAGGGTCCCCTACGAGCAGTACTTC.

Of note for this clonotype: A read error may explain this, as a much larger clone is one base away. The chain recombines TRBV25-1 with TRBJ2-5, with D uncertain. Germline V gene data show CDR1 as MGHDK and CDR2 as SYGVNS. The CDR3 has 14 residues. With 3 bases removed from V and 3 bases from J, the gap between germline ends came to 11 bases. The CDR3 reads CASSDKYSKETQYF. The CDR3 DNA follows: TGTGCCAGCAGTGATAAGTACAGCAAAGAGACCCAGTACTTC.

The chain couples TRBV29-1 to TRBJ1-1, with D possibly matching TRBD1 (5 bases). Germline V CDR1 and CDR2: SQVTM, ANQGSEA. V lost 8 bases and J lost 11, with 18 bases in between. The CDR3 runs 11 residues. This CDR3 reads CSTVGRVGAFF. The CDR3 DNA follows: TGCAGCACCGTGGGCAGGGTTGGTGCTTTCTTT. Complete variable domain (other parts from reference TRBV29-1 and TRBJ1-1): SAVISQKPSRDICQRGTSLTIQCQVDSQVTMMFWYRQQPGQSLTLIATANQGSEATYESGFVIDKFPISRPNLTFSTLTVSNMSPEDSSIYLCSTVGRVGAFFGQGTRLTVV.

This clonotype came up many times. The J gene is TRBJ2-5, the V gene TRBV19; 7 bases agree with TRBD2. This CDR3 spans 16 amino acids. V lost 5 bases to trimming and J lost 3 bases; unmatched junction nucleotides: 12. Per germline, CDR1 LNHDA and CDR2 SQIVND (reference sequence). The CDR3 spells CASSPRGRGGKETQYF. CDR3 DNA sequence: TGTGCCAGTAGTCCCCGAGGGAGGGGAGGTAAAGAGACCCAGTACTTC.

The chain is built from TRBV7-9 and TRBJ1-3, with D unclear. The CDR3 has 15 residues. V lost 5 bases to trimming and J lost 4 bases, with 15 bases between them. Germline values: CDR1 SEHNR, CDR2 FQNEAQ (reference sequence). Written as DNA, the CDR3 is TGTGCCAGCAGCAGCACAAGGTCCCTGGGAAACACCATATATTTT. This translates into CASSSTRSLGNTIYF.

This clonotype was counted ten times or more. CDR3: CASSQLLAGVSYEQYF. The CDR3 nucleotides read TGTGCCAGCAGCCAATTACTAGCGGGGGTCTCCTACGAGCAGTACTTC. The J gene is TRBJ2-7, the V gene TRBV16, with TRBD2 matching over 11 bases. From germline, CDR1 is KGHSY and CDR2 FQNENV. The junction had 2 bases not matched to a gene; V was cut back by 1 base and J by 0 bases. The CDR3 runs to 16 residues.

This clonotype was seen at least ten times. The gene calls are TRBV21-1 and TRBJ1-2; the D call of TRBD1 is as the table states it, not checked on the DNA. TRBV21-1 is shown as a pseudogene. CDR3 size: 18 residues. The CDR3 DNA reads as TGTGCCAGCAGCAAAGTGGGGAATAGGACAGGGGGCGACTATGGCTACACCTTC. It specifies CASSKVGNRTGGDYGYTF.

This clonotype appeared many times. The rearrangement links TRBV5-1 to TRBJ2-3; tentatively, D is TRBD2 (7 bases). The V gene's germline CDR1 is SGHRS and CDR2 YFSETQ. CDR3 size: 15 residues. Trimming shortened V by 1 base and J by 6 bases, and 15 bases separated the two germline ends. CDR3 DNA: TGCGCCAGCAGCTTGCGGGGGGCGCTACAGGATACGCAGTATTTT. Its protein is CASSLRGALQDTQYF.

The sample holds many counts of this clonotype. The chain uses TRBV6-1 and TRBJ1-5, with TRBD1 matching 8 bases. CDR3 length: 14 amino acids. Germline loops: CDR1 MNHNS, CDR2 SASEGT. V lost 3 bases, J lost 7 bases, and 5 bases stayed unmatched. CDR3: CASSETGVGQPQHF. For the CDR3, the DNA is TGTGCCAGCAGTGAGACAGGGGTAGGGCAGCCCCAGCATTTT.

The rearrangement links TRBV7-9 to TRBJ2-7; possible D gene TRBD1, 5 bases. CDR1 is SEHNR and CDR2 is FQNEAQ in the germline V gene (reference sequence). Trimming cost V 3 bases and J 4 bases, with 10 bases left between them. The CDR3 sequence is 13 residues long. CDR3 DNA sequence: TGTGCCAGCAGCTTGACAGATTTTTACGAGCAGTACTTC. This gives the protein CASSLTDFYEQYF.

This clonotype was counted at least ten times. The CDR3 DNA follows: TGCAGTGCTAGTCAGGGAGGGGGTACAAGCAATCAGCCCCAGCATTTT. As protein: CSASQGGGTSNQPQHF. This chain links TRBV20-1 with TRBJ1-5; perhaps TRBD1 as D (6 bases). The CDR3 consists of 16 residues. Germline V CDR1 and CDR2: DFQATT, SNEGSKA (reference sequence). Trimming removed 3 bases at V and 1 base at J, with 16 bases between.

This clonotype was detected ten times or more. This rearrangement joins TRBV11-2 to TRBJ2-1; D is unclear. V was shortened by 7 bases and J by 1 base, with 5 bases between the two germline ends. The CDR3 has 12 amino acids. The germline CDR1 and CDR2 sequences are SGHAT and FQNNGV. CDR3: CASTLSYNEQFF. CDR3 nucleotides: TGTGCCAGCACCCTTTCCTACAATGAGCAGTTCTTC.

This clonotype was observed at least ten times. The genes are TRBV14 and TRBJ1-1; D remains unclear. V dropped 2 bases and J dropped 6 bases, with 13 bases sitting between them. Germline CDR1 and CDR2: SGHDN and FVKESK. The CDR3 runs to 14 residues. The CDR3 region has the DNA TGTGCCAGCAGCCAACTCATTAAGTCGGCTGAAGCTTTCTTT. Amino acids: CASSQLIKSAEAFF.

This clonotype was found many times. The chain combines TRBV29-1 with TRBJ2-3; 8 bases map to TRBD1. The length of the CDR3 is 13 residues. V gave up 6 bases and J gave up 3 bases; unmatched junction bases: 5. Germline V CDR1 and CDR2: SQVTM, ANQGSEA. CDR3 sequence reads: CSVHRDRTDTQYF. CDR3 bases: TGCAGCGTCCACCGGGACAGGACAGATACGCAGTATTTT.

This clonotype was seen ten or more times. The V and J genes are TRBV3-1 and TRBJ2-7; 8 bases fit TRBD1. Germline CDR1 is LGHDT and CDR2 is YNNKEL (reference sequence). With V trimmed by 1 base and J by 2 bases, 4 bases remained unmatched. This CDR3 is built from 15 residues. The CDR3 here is CASSQVGTGTYEQYF. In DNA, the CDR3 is TGTGCCAGCAGCCAAGTAGGGACAGGAACCTACGAGCAGTACTTC.

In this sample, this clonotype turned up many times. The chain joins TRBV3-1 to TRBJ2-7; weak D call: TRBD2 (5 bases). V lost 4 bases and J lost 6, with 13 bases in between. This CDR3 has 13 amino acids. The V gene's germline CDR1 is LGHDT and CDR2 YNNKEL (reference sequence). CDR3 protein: CASSLKLGSEQYF. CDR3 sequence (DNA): TGTGCCAGCAGCCTTAAACTAGGAAGCGAGCAGTACTTC.

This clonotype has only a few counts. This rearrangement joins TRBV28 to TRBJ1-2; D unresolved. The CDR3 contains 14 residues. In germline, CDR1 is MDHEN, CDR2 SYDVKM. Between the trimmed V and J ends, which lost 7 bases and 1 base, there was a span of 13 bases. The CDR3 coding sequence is TGTGCCAGCATGGTCGGGCAGGTTAACTATGGCTACACCTTC. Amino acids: CASMVGQVNYGYTF.

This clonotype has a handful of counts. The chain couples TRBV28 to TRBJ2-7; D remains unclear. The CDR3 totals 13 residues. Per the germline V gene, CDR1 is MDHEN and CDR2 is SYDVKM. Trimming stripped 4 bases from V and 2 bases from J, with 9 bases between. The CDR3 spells CASSSTLTYEQYF. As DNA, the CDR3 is TGTGCCAGCAGTTCAACATTGACCTACGAGCAGTACTTC.